This T cell receptor (beta chain) was sequenced for a study of Graves' ophthalmopathy and Graves' hyperthyroidism. Amplified TCR beta CDR3 regions were obtained using RNA transcripts as template. Investigators did first-round RT-PCR with HTBI primers, then second-round multiplex PCR. TCRdb re-called the multiplex PCR reads through MiXCR, storing one row per CDR3 protein. The table includes 150,000 to 200,000 distinct CDR3 sequences, roughly two fifths detected once. This clonotype came up many times. With 5 bases clipped from V and 4 bases from J, the junction kept 7 bases outside the gene matches. CDR1 is MNHEY and CDR2 is SVGEGT in the germline V gene. The CDR3 extends over 14 amino acids.

The sequence derives from a man aged 25 to 40 with Graves' ophthalmopathy. The specimen sequenced was peripheral blood. The chain has TRBV6-2 or TRBV6-3 and TRBJ1-1; 7 bases are a match to TRBD1. In DNA form, the CDR3 reads TGTGCCAGCAGTCCCCCGGACAGGTCCACTGAAGCTTTCTTT. It translates to CASSPPDRSTEAFF.